The 18 T cell receptor beta chains listed next were all sequenced from one sample in a study of T cell responses to AZD1222 COVID-19 vaccine. Generated by immunoSEQ multiplex PCR, the TCRdb table keeps only in-frame clones and is missing some. The repertoire consists of tens of thousands of clones, with 85% occurring once and the leading ten covering around 20%. The input for sequencing was peripheral blood, taken on day 0 of AZD1222 vaccination. The receptors shown here come from an adult in good health.

This clone showed up just a few times. The V call is TRBV18, the J call TRBJ1-2; D is unclear. The CDR3 sequence is 14 residues long. The germline gives CDR1 KGHSH, CDR2 LQKENI. Trimming cost V 3 bases and J 0 bases, with 8 bases left between them. The CDR3 loop reads CASSPLPANYGYTF. The CDR3 DNA reads TGTGCCAGCTCACCCCTCCCCGCTAACTATGGCTACACCTTC.

The rearrangement joins TRBV20-1 to TRBJ1-5; D gene uncertain. The CDR3 is made up of 14 amino acids. CDR1 DFQATT and CDR2 SNEGSKA come from the germline V gene (reference sequence). Trimming shortened V by 3 bases and J by 7 bases, and 16 bases separated the two germline ends. The DNA of the CDR3 is TGCAGTGCTAGTCCCCTGGGTGAGGGCCAGCCCCAGCATTTT. Encoded protein: CSASPLGEGQPQHF.

This clone was seen only once. The gene calls are TRBV6-5 and TRBJ1-1; the D is unclear. Germline V gene data show CDR1 as MNHEY and CDR2 as SVGAGI. The CDR3 covers 13 residues. V was pared by 4 bases and J by 5 bases, with 11 bases between. The CDR3 region is CASSSLNPTEAFF. CDR3 sequence (DNA): TGTGCCAGCAGTTCTTTAAACCCAACTGAAGCTTTCTTT.

The V call is TRBV5-1, the J call TRBJ1-3; D is unclear. CDR1 is SGHRS, CDR2 YFSETQ, per germline. Trimming took 0 bases from V and 0 from J, leaving 10 bases between them. The CDR3 spans 16 residues. The DNA of the CDR3 is TGCGCCAGCAGCTTGGCCAGTGGTTTCTCTGGAAACACCATATATTTT. It encodes CASSLASGFSGNTIYF.

J is TRBJ2-1 and V is TRBV10-1; 7 bases are shared with TRBD2. With 7 bases clipped from V and 4 bases from J, the junction kept 16 bases outside the gene matches. The CDR3 length is 17 residues. Looked up from germline, CDR1 is WNHNN and CDR2 is SYGVQD (reference sequence). CDR3 nucleotides: TGCGCCAGCACCTGTACTTATCGCGGGGGACTGTACAATGAGCAGTTCTTC. As protein: CASTCTYRGGLYNEQFF.

V and J are TRBV5-4 and TRBJ1-4; TRBD1 agrees at 7 bases. The CDR3 contains 14 residues. Per the germline V gene, CDR1 is SGHNT and CDR2 is YYREEE (reference sequence). V was pared by 0 bases and J by 7 bases, with 3 bases of the junction left unmatched. The CDR3 protein is CASSLDRGIEKLFF. The DNA for the CDR3 is TGTGCCAGCAGCTTGGACAGGGGAATTGAAAAACTGTTTTTT.

The J gene is TRBJ2-6, the V gene TRBV6-1, with D possibly TRBD2 on 6 matching bases. CDR1 is MNHNS and CDR2 is SASEGT in the germline V gene. V was cut by 1 base and J by 0 bases, with 16 bases left in between. CDR3 length: 19 amino acids. The CDR3 DNA reads TGTGCCAGCAGTGAAGATAGCGGACTCTCGTTCTCTGGGGCCAACGTCCTGACTTTC. It encodes CASSEDSGLSFSGANVLTF.

V is TRBV18 and J is TRBJ1-1; D is unclear. This CDR3 is 11 amino acids long. Germline values: CDR1 KGHSH, CDR2 LQKENI. The V end lost 1 base, the J end lost 8 bases, and 5 bases lay between the germline ends. The CDR3 protein is CASSPLREAFF. The CDR3 coding sequence is TGTGCCAGCTCACCACTGAGGGAAGCTTTCTTT.

The chain carries TRBV24-1 and TRBJ1-1; tentatively, D is TRBD1 (5 bases). The V end lost 3 bases, the J end lost 5 bases, and 18 bases lay between the germline ends. Germline values: CDR1 KGHDR, CDR2 SFDVKD. The CDR3 is 16 residues long. The CDR3 nucleotides read TGTGCCACCAGTGATCCCAAGGGCAGGGTTGGAACTGAAGCTTTCTTT. Protein sequence: CATSDPKGRVGTEAFF.

The chain couples TRBV7-2 to TRBJ2-1; D uncertain. V lost 0 bases to trimming and J lost 10 bases, with 7 bases between them. Germline loops: CDR1 SGHTA, CDR2 FQGNSA. The CDR3 is 12 amino acids. The CDR3: CASSLAHAEQFF. Here the CDR3 DNA reads TGTGCCAGCAGCTTAGCCCACGCGGAGCAGTTCTTC. The full variable domain, in which reference TRBV7-2 and TRBJ2-1 provide the parts outside the CDR3, is GAGVSQSPSNKVTEKGKDVELRCDPISGHTALYWYRQSLGQGLEFLIYFQGNSAPDKSGLPSDRFSAERTGGSVSTLTIQRTQQEDSAVYLCASSLAHAEQFFGPGTRLTVL.

This clone has only a few counts. This sequence joins TRBV10-2 and TRBJ1-2, with D unclear. Trimming removed 7 bases from V and 2 bases from J, with 20 bases in between. Per germline, CDR1 WSHSY and CDR2 SAAADI. CDR3 length: 16 residues. The CDR3 DNA reads TGCGCCAGCAAAGGACGGAACCCGTTCACAAACTATGGCTACACCTTC. It is translated as CASKGRNPFTNYGYTF.

The chain recombines TRBV18 with TRBJ1-2, with a tentative D call TRBD1 (6 bases). The germline V gene encodes CDR1 KGHSH and CDR2 LQKENI. Trimming pared 4 bases from V and 2 bases from J, leaving 11 bases between. The CDR3 sequence is 14 residues long. The chain's CDR3 is CASSRGHSNYGYTF. The CDR3 DNA sequence: TGTGCCAGCTCACGGGGACATTCGAACTATGGCTACACCTTC. Complete variable domain (other parts from reference TRBV18 and TRBJ1-2): NAGVMQNPRHLVRRRGQEARLRCSPMKGHSHVYWYRQLPEEGLKFMVYLQKENIIDESGMPKERFSAEFPKEGPSILRIQQVVRGDSAAYFCASSRGHSNYGYTFGSGTRLTVV.

The gene calls are TRBV6-5 and TRBJ1-2; 8 bases match TRBD1. This CDR3 has 13 residues. Per the germline V gene, CDR1 is MNHEY and CDR2 is SVGAGI. V was clipped by 10 bases and J by 14 bases; unmatched bases: 18. The CDR3 loop is CAILKPGGPARTF. The CDR3 nucleotides are TGTGCCATCCTCAAACCAGGGGGCCCGGCGAGGACCTTC.

The J gene is TRBJ2-7, the V gene TRBV19; the match to TRBD2 covers 14 bases. The V and J ends lost 1 base and 2 bases, in that order; junction bases with no gene match: 4. The CDR3 totals 17 residues. Germline V gene sequence: CDR1 LNHDA, CDR2 SQIVND (reference sequence). CDR3 nucleotides: TGTGCCAGTAGTATAGGGGGACTAGCGGGGGATACCTACGAGCAGTACTTC. It encodes CASSIGGLAGDTYEQYF.

The CDR3 DNA is TGTGCCAGTAGTATAAGTGACACAAGATCCTACGAGCAGTACTTC. It yields the protein CASSISDTRSYEQYF. The V call is TRBV19, the J call TRBJ2-7; D is unresolved. The V end lost 2 bases, the J end lost 1 base, and 12 bases lay between the germline ends. CDR3 length: 15 residues. Germline-derived CDR1 and CDR2 are LNHDA and SQIVND (reference sequence). Complete variable domain (other parts from reference TRBV19 and TRBJ2-7): DGGITQSPKYLFRKEGQNVTLSCEQNLNHDAMYWYRQDPGQGLRLIYYSQIVNDFQKGDIAEGYSVSREKKESFPLTVTSAQKNPTAFYLCASSISDTRSYEQYFGPGTRLTVT.

In this sample, this clone turned up a few times. The rearrangement uses TRBV5-1 and TRBJ2-7, with 7 bases fitting TRBD2. In germline, CDR1 is SGHRS, CDR2 YFSETQ. After removal of 1 base from V and 5 bases from J, the junction contained 12 bases not matched to a gene. This CDR3 contains 16 residues. CDR3 in amino acids: CASSLLAGAGSNEQYF. The CDR3 nucleotides read TGCGCCAGCAGCTTGTTGGCGGGAGCGGGTTCTAACGAGCAGTACTTC.

The genes are TRBV6-6 and TRBJ2-3, with TRBD2 identical over 8 bases. This CDR3 contains 21 residues. The V gene end was trimmed by 6 bases and the J gene end by 1 base; junction bases not matched to a gene: 24. Germline V gene sequence: CDR1 MNHNY, CDR2 SVGAGI (reference sequence). Written as DNA, the CDR3 is TGTGCCAGCAGCCTAGTGGCCTGGCACGAGGGAGCGGGGGAAGGCACAGATACGCAGTATTTT. It translates to CASSLVAWHEGAGEGTDTQYF.

Only one count was recorded for this clone. The V and J genes are TRBV27 and TRBJ1-5; D is possibly TRBD1 (5 bases). CDR1 and CDR2 from the germline V gene are MNHEY and SMNVEV (reference sequence). CDR3 length equals 16 residues. V was clipped by 5 bases and J by 1 base, with 15 bases between them. The CDR3 protein is CASSTMGLMSNQPQHF. DNA for the CDR3: TGTGCCAGCAGTACGATGGGACTGATGAGCAATCAGCCCCAGCATTTT.